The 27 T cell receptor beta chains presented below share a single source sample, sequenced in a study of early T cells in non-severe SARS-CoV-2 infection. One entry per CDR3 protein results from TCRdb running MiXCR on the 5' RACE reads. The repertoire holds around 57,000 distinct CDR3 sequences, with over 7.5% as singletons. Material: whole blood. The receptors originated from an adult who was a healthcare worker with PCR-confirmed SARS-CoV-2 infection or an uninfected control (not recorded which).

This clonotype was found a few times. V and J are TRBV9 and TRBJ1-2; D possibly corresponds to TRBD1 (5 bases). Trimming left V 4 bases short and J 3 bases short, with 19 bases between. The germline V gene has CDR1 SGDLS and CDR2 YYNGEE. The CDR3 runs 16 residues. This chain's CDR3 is CASSSGDGNWYYGYTF. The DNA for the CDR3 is TGTGCCAGCAGCTCTGGGGACGGAAACTGGTACTATGGCTACACCTTC. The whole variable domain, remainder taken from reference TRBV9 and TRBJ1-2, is DSGVTQTPKHLITATGQRVTLRCSPRSGDLSVYWYQQSLDQGLQFLIQYYNGEERAKGNILERFSAQQFPDLHSELNLSSLELGDSALYFCASSSGDGNWYYGYTFGSGTRLTVV.

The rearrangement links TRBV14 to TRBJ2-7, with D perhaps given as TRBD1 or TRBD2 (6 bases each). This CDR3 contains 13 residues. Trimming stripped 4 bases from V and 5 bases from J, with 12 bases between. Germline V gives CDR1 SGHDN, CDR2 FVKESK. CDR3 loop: CASSLMGGHEQYF. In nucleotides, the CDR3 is TGTGCCAGCAGCCTTATGGGGGGCCACGAGCAGTACTTC.

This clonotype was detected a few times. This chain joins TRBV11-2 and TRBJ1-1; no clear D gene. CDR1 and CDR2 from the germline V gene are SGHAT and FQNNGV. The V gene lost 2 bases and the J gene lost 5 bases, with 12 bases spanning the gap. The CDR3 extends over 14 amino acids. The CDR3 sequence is CASSLKGGFTEAFF. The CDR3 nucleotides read TGTGCCAGCAGCTTAAAGGGAGGGTTTACTGAAGCTTTCTTT. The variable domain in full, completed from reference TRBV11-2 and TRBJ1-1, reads EAGVAQSPRYKIIEKRQSVAFWCNPISGHATLYWYQQILGQGPKLLIQFQNNGVVDDSQLPKDRFSAERLKGVDSTLKIQPAKLEDSAVYLCASSLKGGFTEAFFGQGTRLTVV.

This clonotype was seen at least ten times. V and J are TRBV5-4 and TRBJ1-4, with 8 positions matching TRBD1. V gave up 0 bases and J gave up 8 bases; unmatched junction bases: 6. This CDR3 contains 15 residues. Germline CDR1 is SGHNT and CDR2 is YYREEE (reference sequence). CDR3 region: CASSLEDRGGEKLFF. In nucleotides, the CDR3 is TGTGCCAGCAGCTTGGAAGACAGGGGAGGGGAAAAACTGTTTTTT.

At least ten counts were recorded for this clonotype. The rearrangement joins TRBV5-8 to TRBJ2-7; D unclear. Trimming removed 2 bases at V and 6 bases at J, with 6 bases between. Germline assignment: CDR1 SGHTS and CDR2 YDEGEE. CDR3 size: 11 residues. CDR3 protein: CASSFVLEQYF. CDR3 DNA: TGTGCCAGCAGCTTCGTCCTCGAGCAGTACTTC.

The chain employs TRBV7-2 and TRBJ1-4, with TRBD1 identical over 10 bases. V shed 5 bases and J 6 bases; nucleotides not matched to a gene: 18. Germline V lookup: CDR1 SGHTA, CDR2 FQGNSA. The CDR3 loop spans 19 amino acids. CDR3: CASSGRRQGAVKYDEKLFF. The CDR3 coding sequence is TGTGCCAGCAGCGGACGGAGACAGGGGGCTGTGAAGTACGATGAAAAACTGTTTTTT.

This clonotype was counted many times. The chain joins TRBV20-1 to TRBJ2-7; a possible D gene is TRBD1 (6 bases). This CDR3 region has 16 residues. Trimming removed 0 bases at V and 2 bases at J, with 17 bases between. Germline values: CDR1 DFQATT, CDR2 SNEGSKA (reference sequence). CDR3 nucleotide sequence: TGCAGTGCTAGAGACAAGACCGGGACAAAAGCCTACGAGCAGTACTTC. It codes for CSARDKTGTKAYEQYF.

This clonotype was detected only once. For the CDR3, the DNA is TGCAGTGCTAGATCCCAGGGGCCCACTGAAGCTTTCTTT. It yields the protein CSARSQGPTEAFF. The gene calls are TRBV20-1 and TRBJ1-1; D possibly corresponds to TRBD1 (6 bases). This CDR3 is built from 13 residues. V was shortened by 2 bases and J by 4 bases, with 11 bases between the two germline ends. CDR1 DFQATT and CDR2 SNEGSKA come from the germline V gene (reference sequence).

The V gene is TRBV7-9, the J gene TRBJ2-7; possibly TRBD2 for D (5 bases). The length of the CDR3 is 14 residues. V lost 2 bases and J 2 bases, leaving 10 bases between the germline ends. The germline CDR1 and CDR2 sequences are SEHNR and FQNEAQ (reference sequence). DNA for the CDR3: TGTGCCAGCAGCTTACCGGGGAACCCCTACGAGCAGTACTTC. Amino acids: CASSLPGNPYEQYF.

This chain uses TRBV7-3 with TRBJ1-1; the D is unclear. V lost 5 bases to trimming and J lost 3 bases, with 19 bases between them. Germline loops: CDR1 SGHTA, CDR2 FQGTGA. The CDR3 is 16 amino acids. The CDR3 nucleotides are TGTGCCAGCAGCCCTGGTGGCCAGGCAGCCTACACTGAAGCTTTCTTT. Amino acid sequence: CASSPGGQAAYTEAFF.

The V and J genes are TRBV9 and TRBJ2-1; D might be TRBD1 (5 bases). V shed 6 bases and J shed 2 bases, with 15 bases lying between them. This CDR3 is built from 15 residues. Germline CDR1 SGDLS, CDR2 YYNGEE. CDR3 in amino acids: CASTIGQGAYNEQFF. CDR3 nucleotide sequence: TGTGCCAGCACCATAGGGCAGGGCGCCTACAATGAGCAGTTCTTC.

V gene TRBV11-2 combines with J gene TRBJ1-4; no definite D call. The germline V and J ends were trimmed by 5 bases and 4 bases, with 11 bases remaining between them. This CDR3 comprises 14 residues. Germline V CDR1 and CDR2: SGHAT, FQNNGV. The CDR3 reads CASSPPQVNEKLFF. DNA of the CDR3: TGTGCCAGCAGCCCCCCTCAGGTTAATGAAAAACTGTTTTTT.

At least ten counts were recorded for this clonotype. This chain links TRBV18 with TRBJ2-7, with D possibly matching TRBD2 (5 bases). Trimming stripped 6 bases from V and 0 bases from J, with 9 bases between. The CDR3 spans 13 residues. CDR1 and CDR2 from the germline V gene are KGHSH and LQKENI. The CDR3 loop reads CASSEAASYEQYF. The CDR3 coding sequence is TGTGCCAGCTCGGAAGCGGCCTCCTACGAGCAGTACTTC.

CDR3 sequence: CASGGADTQYF. In DNA, the CDR3 is TGTGCCAGTGGGGGAGCAGATACGCAGTATTTT. This chain joins TRBV19 and TRBJ2-3; perhaps D is TRBD1 or TRBD2 (5 bases each). CDR3 length: 11 residues. The ends were cut back, 8 bases at V and 4 bases at J, with 7 bases in the middle. CDR1 and CDR2 from the germline V gene are LNHDA and SQIVND (reference sequence).

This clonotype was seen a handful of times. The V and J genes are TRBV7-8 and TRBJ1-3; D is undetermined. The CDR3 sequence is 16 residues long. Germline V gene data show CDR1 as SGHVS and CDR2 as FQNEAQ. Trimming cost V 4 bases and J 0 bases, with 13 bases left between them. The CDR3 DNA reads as TGTGCCAGCAGCTCCCTGACGGATTACTCTGGAAACACCATATATTTT. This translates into CASSSLTDYSGNTIYF. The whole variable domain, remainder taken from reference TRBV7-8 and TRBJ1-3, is GAGVSQSPRYKVAKRGQDVALRCDPISGHVSLFWYQQALGQGPEFLTYFQNEAQLDKSGLPSDRFFAERPEGSVSTLKIQRTQQEDSAVYLCASSSLTDYSGNTIYFGEGSWLTVV.

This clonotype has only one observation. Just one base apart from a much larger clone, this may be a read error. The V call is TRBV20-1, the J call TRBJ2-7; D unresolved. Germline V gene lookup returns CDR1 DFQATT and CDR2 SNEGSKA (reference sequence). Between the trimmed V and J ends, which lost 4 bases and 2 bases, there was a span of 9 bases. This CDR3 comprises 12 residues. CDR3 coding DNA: TGCAGTGCTATAAGATCGGCCTACGAGCAGTACTTC. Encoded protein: CSAIRSAYEQYF.

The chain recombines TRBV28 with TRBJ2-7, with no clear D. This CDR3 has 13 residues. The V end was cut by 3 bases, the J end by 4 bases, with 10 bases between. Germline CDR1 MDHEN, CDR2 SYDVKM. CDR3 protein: CASSFRSPYEQYF. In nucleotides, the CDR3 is TGTGCCAGCAGTTTCAGGTCACCATACGAGCAGTACTTC.

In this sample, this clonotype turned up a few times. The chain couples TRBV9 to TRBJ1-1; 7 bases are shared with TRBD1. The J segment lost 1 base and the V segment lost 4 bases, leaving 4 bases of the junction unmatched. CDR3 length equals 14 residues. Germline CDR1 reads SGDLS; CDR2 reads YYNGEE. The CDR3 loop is CASSPGQKNTEAFF. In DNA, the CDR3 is TGTGCCAGCAGCCCGGGACAGAAGAACACTGAAGCTTTCTTT.

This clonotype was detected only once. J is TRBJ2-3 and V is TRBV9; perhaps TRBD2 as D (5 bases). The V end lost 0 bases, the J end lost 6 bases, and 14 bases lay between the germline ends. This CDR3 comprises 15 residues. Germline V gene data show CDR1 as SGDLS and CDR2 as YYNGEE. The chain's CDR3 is CASSVAGILSDTQYF. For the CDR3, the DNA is TGTGCCAGCAGCGTAGCGGGGATCCTGTCGGATACGCAGTATTTT. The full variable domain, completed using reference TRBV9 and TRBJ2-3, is DSGVTQTPKHLITATGQRVTLRCSPRSGDLSVYWYQQSLDQGLQFLIQYYNGEERAKGNILERFSAQQFPDLHSELNLSSLELGDSALYFCASSVAGILSDTQYFGPGTRLTVL.

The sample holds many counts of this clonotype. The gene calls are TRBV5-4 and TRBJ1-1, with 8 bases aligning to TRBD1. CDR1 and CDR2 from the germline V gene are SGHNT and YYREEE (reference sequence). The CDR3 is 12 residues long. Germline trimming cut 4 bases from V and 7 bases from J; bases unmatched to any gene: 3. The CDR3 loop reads CASSPDRGEAFF. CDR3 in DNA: TGTGCCAGCAGCCCCGACAGGGGTGAAGCTTTCTTT.

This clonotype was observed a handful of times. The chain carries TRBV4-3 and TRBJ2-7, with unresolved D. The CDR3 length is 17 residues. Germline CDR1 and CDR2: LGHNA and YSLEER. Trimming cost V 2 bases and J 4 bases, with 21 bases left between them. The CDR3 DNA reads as TGCGCCAGCAGCCAACAAGATAGCCGCGGATCCGCTTACGAGCAGTACTTC. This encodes CASSQQDSRGSAYEQYF.

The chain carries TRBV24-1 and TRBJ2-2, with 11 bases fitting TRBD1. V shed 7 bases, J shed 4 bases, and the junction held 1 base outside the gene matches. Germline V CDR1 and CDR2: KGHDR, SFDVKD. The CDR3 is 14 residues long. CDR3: CATSGTGGTGELFF. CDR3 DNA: TGTGCCACCAGCGGGACAGGGGGCACCGGGGAGCTGTTTTTT.

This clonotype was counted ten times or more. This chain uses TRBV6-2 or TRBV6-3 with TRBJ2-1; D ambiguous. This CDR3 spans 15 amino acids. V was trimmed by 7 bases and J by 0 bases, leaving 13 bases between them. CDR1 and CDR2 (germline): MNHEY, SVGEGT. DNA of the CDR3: TGTGCCAGCATCCTCGAGCCGAGCTCCTACAATGAGCAGTTCTTC. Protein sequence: CASILEPSSYNEQFF.

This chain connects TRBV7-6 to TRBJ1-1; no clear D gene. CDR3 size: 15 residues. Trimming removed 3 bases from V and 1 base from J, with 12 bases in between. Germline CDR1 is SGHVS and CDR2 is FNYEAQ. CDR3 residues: CASSLNGRSNTEAFF. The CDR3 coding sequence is TGTGCCAGCAGCTTGAACGGACGGTCGAACACTGAAGCTTTCTTT.

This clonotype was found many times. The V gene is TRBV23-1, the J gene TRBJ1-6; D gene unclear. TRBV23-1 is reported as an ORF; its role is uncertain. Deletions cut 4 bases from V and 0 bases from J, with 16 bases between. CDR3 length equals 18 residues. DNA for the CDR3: TGCGCCAGCAGTCCCCCGGGGAACATGCTCTCCTATAATTCACCCCTCCACTTT. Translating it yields CASSPPGNMLSYNSPLHF.

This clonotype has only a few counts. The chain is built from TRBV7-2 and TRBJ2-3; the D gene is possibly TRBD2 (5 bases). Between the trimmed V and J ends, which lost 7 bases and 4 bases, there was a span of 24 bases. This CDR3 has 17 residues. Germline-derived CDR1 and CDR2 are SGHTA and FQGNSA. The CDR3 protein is CASTPRVNRLPSDTQYF. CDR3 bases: TGTGCCAGCACCCCGAGGGTAAATCGTCTCCCGTCAGATACGCAGTATTTT.

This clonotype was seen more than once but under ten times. CDR3 DNA: TGCGCCAGCAGCTTGGCCGGGCAGCTCAACTATGGCTACACCTTC. Amino acid sequence: CASSLAGQLNYGYTF. V and J are TRBV5-1 and TRBJ1-2; D is unresolved. The CDR3 contains 15 residues. Trimming shortened V by 0 bases and J by 2 bases, and 11 bases separated the two germline ends. CDR1 is SGHRS, CDR2 YFSETQ, per germline.